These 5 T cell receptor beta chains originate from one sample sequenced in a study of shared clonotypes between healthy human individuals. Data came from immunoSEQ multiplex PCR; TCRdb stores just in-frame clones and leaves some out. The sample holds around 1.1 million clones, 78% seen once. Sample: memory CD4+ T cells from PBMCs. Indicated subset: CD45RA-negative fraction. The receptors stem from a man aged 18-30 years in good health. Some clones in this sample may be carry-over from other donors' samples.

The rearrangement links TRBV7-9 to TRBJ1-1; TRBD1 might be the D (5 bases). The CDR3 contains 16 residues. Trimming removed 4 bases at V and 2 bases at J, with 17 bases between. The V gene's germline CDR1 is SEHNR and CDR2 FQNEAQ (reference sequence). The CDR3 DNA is TGTGCCAGCAGCTACATTTGGGCCGGGGGAAACACTGAAGCTTTCTTT. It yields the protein CASSYIWAGGNTEAFF.

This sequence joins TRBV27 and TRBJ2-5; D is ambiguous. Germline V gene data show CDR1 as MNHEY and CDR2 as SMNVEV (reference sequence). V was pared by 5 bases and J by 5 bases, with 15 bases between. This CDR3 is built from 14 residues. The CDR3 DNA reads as TGTGCCAGCAGTCCCCGGACCCCTCGGGAGACCCAGTACTTC. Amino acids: CASSPRTPRETQYF.

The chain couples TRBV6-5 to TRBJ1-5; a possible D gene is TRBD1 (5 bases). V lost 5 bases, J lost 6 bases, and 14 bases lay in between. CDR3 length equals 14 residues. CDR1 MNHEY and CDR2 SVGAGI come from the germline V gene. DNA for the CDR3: TGTGCCAGCAGTCCCCGGGGCCCATCTCAGCCCCAGCATTTT. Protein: CASSPRGPSQPQHF.

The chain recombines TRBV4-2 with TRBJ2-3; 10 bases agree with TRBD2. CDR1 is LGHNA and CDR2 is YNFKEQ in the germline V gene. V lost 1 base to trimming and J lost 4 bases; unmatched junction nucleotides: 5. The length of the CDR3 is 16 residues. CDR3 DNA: TGTGCCAGCAGCCAAGCTAGCGGGAGATTGCCAGATACGCAGTATTTT. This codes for CASSQASGRLPDTQYF.

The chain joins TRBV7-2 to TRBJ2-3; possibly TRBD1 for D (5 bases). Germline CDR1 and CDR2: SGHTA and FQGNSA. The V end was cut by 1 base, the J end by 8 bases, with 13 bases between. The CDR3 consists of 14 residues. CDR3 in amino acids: CASSLGELGVTQYF. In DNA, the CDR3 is TGTGCCAGCAGCTTAGGGGAATTAGGGGTTACGCAGTATTTT.